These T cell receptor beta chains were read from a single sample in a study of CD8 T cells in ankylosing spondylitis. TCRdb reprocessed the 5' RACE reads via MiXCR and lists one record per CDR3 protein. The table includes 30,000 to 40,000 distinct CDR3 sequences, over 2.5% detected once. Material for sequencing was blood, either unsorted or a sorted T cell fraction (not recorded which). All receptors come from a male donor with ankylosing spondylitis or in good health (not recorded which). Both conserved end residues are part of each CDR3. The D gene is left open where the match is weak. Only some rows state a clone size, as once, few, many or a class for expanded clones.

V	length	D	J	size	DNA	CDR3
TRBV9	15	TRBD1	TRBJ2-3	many	TGTGCCAGCAGCGCCGACAGGGCTTTCCGTGATACGCAGTATTTT	CASSADRAFRDTQYF
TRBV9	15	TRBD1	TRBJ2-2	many	TGTGCCAGCAGCGTCGGACAGGGAGCCACCGGGGAGCTGTTTTTT	CASSVGQGATGELFF
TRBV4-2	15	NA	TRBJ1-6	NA	TGTGCCATCGGCCCTGGGTTCCTCCTAAATTCACCCCTCCACTTT	CAIGPGFLLNSPLHF
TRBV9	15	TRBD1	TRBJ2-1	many	TGTGCCAGCAGCGTAGACTCAGGGGGCTTCAATGAGCAGTTCTTC	CASSVDSGGFNEQFF
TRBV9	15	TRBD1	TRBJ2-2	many	TGTGCCAGCAGCATGGGACAGGGGGCTTCCGGGGAGCTGTTTTTT	CASSMGQGASGELFF
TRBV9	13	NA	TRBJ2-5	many	TGTGCCAGCAGCTTAGGGTACCAAGAGACCCAGTACTTC	CASSLGYQETQYF
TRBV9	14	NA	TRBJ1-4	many	TGTGCCAGCAGCCCAGGGGTAGGTGGGGAAAAACTGTTTTTT	CASSPGVGGEKLFF
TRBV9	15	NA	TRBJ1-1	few	TGTGCCAGCAGCCCCGGAGGAAGGGAGGGGACTGAAGCTTTCTTT	CASSPGGREGTEAFF
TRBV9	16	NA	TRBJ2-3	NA	TGTGCCAGCAGCGCCGAGTTAGGTGCTAGCACAGATACGCAGTATTTT	CASSAELGASTDTQYF
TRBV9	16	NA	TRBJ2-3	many	TGTGCCAGCAGCGTAGGATCGGTCGGTTTCACAGATACGCAGTATTTT	CASSVGSVGFTDTQYF
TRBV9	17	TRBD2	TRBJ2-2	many	TGTGCCAGCAGCGGGGCGGCCCTAGCGGGGTGGACCGGGGAGCTGTTTTTT	CASSGAALAGWTGELFF
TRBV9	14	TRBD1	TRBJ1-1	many	TGTGCCAGCAGCGTAGCGGGACAGGCCACTGAAGCTTTCTTT	CASSVAGQATEAFF
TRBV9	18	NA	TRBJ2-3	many	TGTGCCAGCAGCCCACAACCCTCGGGCCTGGGAAACACAGATACGCAGTATTTT	CASSPQPSGLGNTDTQYF
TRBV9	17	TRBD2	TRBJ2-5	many	TGTGCCAGCAGCGTAGAGGGAAGCGGGGGGCCCGTCCAGACCCAGTACTTC	CASSVEGSGGPVQTQYF
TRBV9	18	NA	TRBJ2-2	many	TGTGCCAGCAGCGTAGCTGGTTTCTTCGGCAGCAACACCGGGGAGCTGTTTTTT	CASSVAGFFGSNTGELFF
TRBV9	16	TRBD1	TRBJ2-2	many	TGTGCCAGCAGCGTAGGACAGGGATTTACCACCGGGGAGCTGTTTTTT	CASSVGQGFTTGELFF